One and the same sample provided the 22 T cell receptor beta chains below, sequenced in a study of T cell clonality in common variable immunodeficiency (dated by TCRdb to between 2015 and 2016). Libraries were built with the immunoSEQ multiplex PCR assay. TCRdb provides this immuneACCESS table in a form limited to in-frame rearrangements. Some clones are lacking; in checked studies, under half of them reflect an unresolved V gene, and why the rest are absent is not known. This sample is represented by 40,000 to 45,000 clones, with no singletons among them. The ten largest clones represent approximately 0.68% of the sample. Material: peripheral blood mononuclear cells. Receptors were obtained from a person aged 18 to 75 in good health.

This clone was found many times. The CDR3 goes on 3 residues after the read ends, and that part is filled in from the germline J gene. The chain recombines TRBV5-1 with TRBJ1-4; D is possibly TRBD1 (6 bases). The CDR3 loop spans 15 amino acids. The germline V and J ends were trimmed by 3 bases and 2 bases, with 11 bases remaining between them. CDR1 and CDR2 from the germline V gene are SGHRS and YFSETQ. CDR3 loop: CASSSGGLTNEKLFF. CDR3 DNA (partial): TGCGCCAGCAGCTCGGGGGGGCTGACTAATGAAAAA.

There are many counts of this clone. The read ends 3 residues before the CDR3 terminus; that terminus is restored from the germline J gene. The chain recombines TRBV18 with TRBJ2-1; TRBD2 matches at 10 bases. The CDR3 has 15 residues. Germline CDR1 and CDR2: KGHSH and LQKENI. Trimming took 0 bases from V and 6 from J; bases not matched to a gene: 2. Partial CDR3 DNA: TGTGCCAGCTCACCACCGACTAGCGGGCCCAATGAG. It yields the protein CASSPPTSGPNE. The entire CDR3 sequence reads CASSPPTSGPNEQFF.

This clone has at least ten counts. Read sequence stops 3 residues before the CDR3 end, and the germline J gene provides the missing end. V usage is TRBV19 and J usage is TRBJ2-3, with 7 bases lining up with TRBD2. This CDR3 is 15 amino acids long. V lost 4 bases to trimming and J lost 0 bases; unmatched junction nucleotides: 4. CDR1 and CDR2 from the germline V gene are LNHDA and SQIVND (reference sequence). The CDR3 here is CASSTSSGSTDTQYF. The DNA read from the CDR3 is TGTGCCAGTAGTACGTCTAGCGGTAGCACAGATACG.

This clone occurred many times. The sequenced part of the CDR3 DNA is TGCAGCGCCACACAGGGGGGGACTGAA. Protein sequence: CSATQGGTE. From start to end, the CDR3 is CSATQGGTEAFF. This chain connects TRBV29-1 to TRBJ1-1; 8 bases are a match to TRBD1. With the read ending 3 residues before the CDR3 end, the germline J gene is used to fill in that end. CDR1 and CDR2 from the germline V gene are SQVTM and ANQGSEA. After removal of 7 bases from V and 5 bases from J, the junction contained 6 bases not matched to a gene. The CDR3 is 12 amino acids.

Remarks on this clone: The read halts 3 residues ahead of the CDR3 end, with the missing end drawn from the germline J gene. V is TRBV7-9 and J is TRBJ1-2; 7 bases are shared with TRBD1. The CDR3 contains 14 residues. Germline loops: CDR1 SEHNR, CDR2 FQNEAQ (reference sequence). The part of the CDR3 DNA that was read is TGTGCCAGCAGCTCCCGGGACAGCACCTACGAC. It specifies CASSSRDSTYD. The full CDR3 sequence reads CASSSRDSTYDYTF.

This clone was recorded many times. With the read ending 3 residues before the CDR3 end, the germline J gene is used to fill in that end. The chain has TRBV6-1 and TRBJ1-5; no reliable D call. The V and J ends lost 2 bases and 3 bases respectively, with 8 bases between them. The CDR3 runs 14 residues. Germline assignment: CDR1 MNHNS and CDR2 SASEGT. CDR3 DNA, as far as it was read: TGTGCCAGCAGTGAAATCGGGTCCAATCAGCCC. The encoded protein is CASSEIGSNQP. In full, the CDR3 reads CASSEIGSNQPQHF.

This clone was seen ten or more times. The CDR3 end falls 3 residues outside the read, so it is completed with the germline J gene. The chain couples TRBV11-3 to TRBJ2-3, with D possibly TRBD1 on 5 matching bases. The germline V gene has CDR1 SGHNT and CDR2 YENEEA. V lost 4 bases and J lost 2, with 13 bases in between. The CDR3 covers 15 residues. The CDR3 is CASSSGAEPTDTQYF. The sequenced part of the CDR3 DNA is TGTGCCAGCAGCTCTGGGGCAGAACCCACAGATACG.

This clone was found many times. The read ends 3 residues shy of where the CDR3 ends; the end is completed using the germline J gene. This rearrangement joins TRBV11-1 to TRBJ2-7; TRBD1 aligns across 7 bases. Unmatched junction bases numbered 9, after V lost 5 bases and J lost 5 bases. This CDR3 has 14 residues. Germline assignment: CDR1 SGHAT and CDR2 FQDESV (reference sequence). The DNA read from the CDR3 is TGTGCCAGCAGCAGACGACAGGGCCCCAACGAG. This encodes CASSRRQGPNE. The full CDR3 protein reads CASSRRQGPNEQYF.

This clone ranks as medium-sized. The read ends 3 residues before the CDR3 terminus; that terminus is restored from the germline J gene. The rearrangement links TRBV7-3 to TRBJ1-1, with D unclear. Looked up from germline, CDR1 is SGHTA and CDR2 is FQGTGA. The CDR3 has 13 amino acids. V was pared by 5 bases and J by 6 bases, with 13 bases between. The part of the CDR3 DNA that was read is TGTGCCAGCAGCCCGTCAGGTGGCGCTGAA. Amino acid sequence: CASSPSGGAE. Given in full, the CDR3 is CASSPSGGAEAFF.

The table lists this clone with many counts. The sequence runs out 3 residues before the end of the CDR3; the remainder is reconstructed from the germline J gene. The V and J genes are TRBV29-1 and TRBJ1-5; tentative D call: TRBD1 (5 bases). Germline CDR1 SQVTM, CDR2 ANQGSEA. The length of the CDR3 is 16 residues. The V and J ends lost 2 bases and 2 bases respectively, with 16 bases between them. CDR3 sequence reads: CSVEIGPGGGNQPQHF. The sequenced CDR3 bases are TGCAGCGTTGAAATAGGTCCCGGGGGTGGCAATCAGCCC. Filled out from reference TRBV29-1 and TRBJ1-5, the complete variable domain reads SAVISQKPSRDICQRGTSLTIQCQVDSQVTMMFWYRQQPGQSLTLIATANQGSEATYESGFVIDKFPISRPNLTFSTLTVSNMSPEDSSIYLCSVEIGPGGGNQPQHFGDGTRLSIL.

In this sample, this clone turned up many times. The CDR3 end lies 3 residues beyond the end of the read and is filled in from the germline J gene. V gene TRBV5-1 combines with J gene TRBJ1-1; 7 bases line up with TRBD1. The CDR3 totals 15 residues. The germline gives CDR1 SGHRS, CDR2 YFSETQ. The J segment lost 3 bases and the V segment lost 4 bases, leaving 9 bases of the junction unmatched. The CDR3 loop reads CASSPRQGLHTEAFF. The covered CDR3 bases are TGCGCCAGCAGCCCGAGACAGGGTCTACACACTGAA.

This clone appeared a few times. The missing CDR3 end, 3 residues past where the read stops, is filled in from the germline J gene. The chain combines TRBV19 with TRBJ1-1; D remains unclear. CDR1 is LNHDA, CDR2 SQIVND, per germline (reference sequence). The CDR3 has 13 amino acids. With 1 base removed from V and 4 bases from J, the gap between germline ends came to 7 bases. CDR3 DNA (partial): TGTGCCAGTAGTATAGCCTTGGCCACTGAA. It translates to CASSIALATE. The complete CDR3 protein is CASSIALATEAFF.

This clone was seen repeatedly, ten times or more. The read terminates 3 residues ahead of where the CDR3 ends, so the germline J gene completes it. The chain recombines TRBV12-3 or TRBV12-4 with TRBJ2-3; D perhaps matches TRBD1 (6 bases). The CDR3 loop spans 13 amino acids. Trimming shortened V by 3 bases and J by 3 bases, and 7 bases separated the two germline ends. CDR3 protein: CASSFRGTDTQYF. CDR3 DNA (partial): TGTGCCAGCAGTTTCAGGGGTACAGATACG.

This clone was counted at least ten times. The observed sequence ends 3 residues before the CDR3 terminus, with the missing tail filled in from the germline J gene. V is TRBV19 and J is TRBJ2-5, with TRBD2 identical over 13 bases. CDR3 length equals 15 residues. The germline CDR1 and CDR2 sequences are LNHDA and SQIVND (reference sequence). With V trimmed by 3 bases and J by 3 bases, 1 base remained unmatched. The CDR3 spells CASSMGLAGKETQYF. Incomplete CDR3 DNA: TGTGCCAGTAGTATGGGACTAGCGGGGAAAGAGACC. Full variable domain (rest looked up from reference TRBV19 and TRBJ2-5): DGGITQSPKYLFRKEGQNVTLSCEQNLNHDAMYWYRQDPGQGLRLIYYSQIVNDFQKGDIAEGYSVSREKKESFPLTVTSAQKNPTAFYLCASSMGLAGKETQYFGPGTRLLVL.

This clone showed up many times. The CDR3 goes on 3 residues after the read ends, and that part is filled in from the germline J gene. The V call is TRBV20-1, the J call TRBJ2-2; TRBD1 agrees at 9 bases. V shed 6 bases, J shed 4 bases, and the junction held 6 bases outside the gene matches. Germline-derived CDR1 and CDR2 are DFQATT and SNEGSKA (reference sequence). The CDR3 runs to 14 residues. CDR3: CSAGTGLSTGELFF. The sequenced CDR3 bases are TGCAGTGCAGGGACAGGGCTTAGCACCGGGGAG.

The sample holds many counts of this clone. Read data end 3 residues before the CDR3 end; the end is taken from the germline J gene. The V gene is TRBV29-1, the J gene TRBJ1-2; 7 bases are a match to TRBD1. Germline values: CDR1 SQVTM, CDR2 ANQGSEA. V gave up 2 bases and J gave up 7 bases; unmatched junction bases: 10. The CDR3 contains 14 residues. The chain's CDR3 is CSVEPLDRHPGYTF. CDR3 DNA, as far as it was read: TGCAGCGTTGAACCGTTGGACAGGCACCCTGGC.

This clone showed up many times. The read stops 3 residues short of the end of the CDR3; the missing end is completed from the germline J gene. The rearrangement uses TRBV11-3 and TRBJ1-2, with TRBD1 as a possible D gene (5 bases). This CDR3 comprises 15 residues. V lost 4 bases and J lost 0, with 12 bases in between. CDR1 is SGHNT, CDR2 YENEEA, per germline. The DNA read from the CDR3 is TGTGCCAGCAGCTCGCAGGGCCCCGCTAACTATGGC. Amino acids: CASSSQGPANYG. The complete CDR3 protein is CASSSQGPANYGYTF.

This clone was observed at least ten times. Read data end 3 residues before the CDR3 end; the end is taken from the germline J gene. V usage is TRBV7-9 and J usage is TRBJ2-7; 8 positions match TRBD2. CDR3 length: 14 amino acids. CDR1 is SEHNR and CDR2 is FQNEAQ in the germline V gene (reference sequence). V lost 4 bases to trimming and J lost 2 bases; unmatched junction nucleotides: 4. The CDR3: CASSSTSVTYEQYF. CDR3 bases read: TGTGCCAGCAGCTCGACTAGCGTTACCTACGAG.

At least ten counts were recorded for this clone. The DNA ends 3 residues before the CDR3 does, and the rest of the CDR3 is filled in from the germline J gene. V and J are TRBV18 and TRBJ2-7; TRBD1 matches at 9 bases. Germline CDR1 is KGHSH and CDR2 is LQKENI. Trimming removed 2 bases from V and 4 bases from J; junction bases left unmatched: 3. CDR3 length: 14 amino acids. CDR3 DNA, as far as it was read: TGTGCCAGCTCACCAGGGACAGGGAGGTACGAG. Amino acid sequence: CASSPGTGRYE. The whole CDR3 sequence is CASSPGTGRYEQYF.

At least ten counts were recorded for this clone. The observed sequence ends 3 residues before the CDR3 terminus, with the missing tail filled in from the germline J gene. This chain joins TRBV10-2 and TRBJ1-4; D perhaps matches TRBD1 (6 bases). The V end lost 0 bases, the J end lost 4 bases, and 12 bases lay between the germline ends. The V gene's germline CDR1 is WSHSY and CDR2 SAAADI. This CDR3 is built from 16 residues. Incomplete CDR3 DNA: TGCGCCAGCAGTGAGTCCCGGACAGAAAATAATGAAAAA. Residues: CASSESRTENNEK. The complete CDR3 sequence is CASSESRTENNEKLFF.

This clone ranks as medium-sized. The read terminates 3 residues before the CDR3 end, so the remaining end is supplied by the germline J gene. This chain joins TRBV5-1 and TRBJ2-5, with D maybe TRBD1 (6 bases). The CDR3 length is 16 residues. Trimming took 0 bases from V and 5 from J, leaving 17 bases between them. From germline, CDR1 is SGHRS and CDR2 YFSETQ. Partial CDR3 DNA: TGCGCCAGCAGCTTGGGTCAGGGGTCCCGAGGGGAGACC. This codes for CASSLGQGSRGET. The entire CDR3 protein reads CASSLGQGSRGETQYF.

This clone was observed at least ten times. The CDR3 end falls 3 residues outside the read, so it is completed with the germline J gene. This rearrangement joins TRBV10-1 to TRBJ2-2; the match to TRBD2 covers 10 bases. The CDR3 extends over 18 amino acids. V was clipped by 0 bases and J by 5 bases; unmatched bases: 9. Per the germline V gene, CDR1 is WNHNN and CDR2 is SYGVQD (reference sequence). The CDR3: CASSESIPASGGTGELFF. The CDR3 DNA, read in part, is TGCGCCAGCAGTGAGTCGATTCCCGCTAGCGGGGGAACCGGGGAG.